Presented here are 5 T cell receptor beta chains from one specimen sequenced in a study of blood T cell repertoires in COVID-19 (dated by TCRdb to about 2020). The library relied on the immunoSEQ multiplex PCR assay. TCRdb carries this immuneACCESS record with in-frame sequences only. Its versions omit some clonotypes, under half of them owing to an unresolved V gene in the studies checked, with the rest unexplained. This sample gives roughly 250,000 clones in total; around 85% of them show up just once. The ten largest clones capture over 7.5% of the sample. The source material was peripheral blood. These receptors were collected from a woman of 80 years or more with acute or convalescent COVID-19.

This rearrangement joins TRBV27 to TRBJ1-2, with D maybe TRBD1 (5 bases). In germline, CDR1 is MNHEY, CDR2 SMNVEV (reference sequence). V lost 6 bases, J lost 3 bases, and 20 bases lay in between. The CDR3 is 16 residues long. This chain's CDR3 is CASSGRGTRGYYGYTF. In nucleotides, the CDR3 is TGTGCCAGCAGCGGACGCGGGACCCGGGGGTACTATGGCTACACCTTC.

This chain links TRBV5-5 with TRBJ2-2; 8 nucleotides agree with TRBD1. This CDR3 spans 18 amino acids. The V gene end was trimmed by 1 base and the J gene end by 0 bases; junction bases not matched to a gene: 8. The germline CDR1 and CDR2 sequences are SGHKS and YYEKEE (reference sequence). The CDR3 reads CASSLFGDRGTNTGELFF. CDR3 bases: TGTGCCAGCAGCTTGTTCGGCGACAGGGGTACGAACACCGGGGAGCTGTTTTTT.

This chain joins TRBV30 and TRBJ1-5; 10 bases match TRBD1. The CDR3 consists of 14 residues. V was pared by 1 base and J by 5 bases, with 2 bases of the junction left unmatched. The germline V gene encodes CDR1 GTSNPN and CDR2 SVGIG (reference sequence). The CDR3 spells CAWSGGQGDQPQHF. In DNA form, the CDR3 reads TGTGCCTGGAGTGGAGGACAGGGGGATCAGCCCCAGCATTTT.

The chain joins TRBV6-1 to TRBJ2-7; tentative D call: TRBD1 (7 bases). V was shortened by 0 bases and J by 4 bases, with 13 bases between the two germline ends. The V gene's germline CDR1 is MNHNS and CDR2 SASEGT. This CDR3 spans 15 amino acids. CDR3 sequence: CASSEAGAGGYEQYF. The CDR3 nucleotides read TGTGCCAGCAGTGAAGCGGGGGCAGGGGGGTACGAGCAGTACTTC.

This clone was observed a handful of times. This sequence joins TRBV2 and TRBJ2-7; D is possibly TRBD1 (5 bases). Trimming took 4 bases from V and 1 from J, leaving 14 bases between them. The CDR3 loop spans 15 amino acids. In germline, CDR1 is SNHLY, CDR2 FYNNEI. The CDR3 region has the DNA TGTGCCAGCAGTGCCAGGGAAAGATGGTCCTACGAGCAGTACTTC. It yields the protein CASSARERWSYEQYF. The full variable domain, in which reference TRBV2 and TRBJ2-7 provide the parts outside the CDR3, is EPEVTQTPSHQVTQMGQEVILRCVPISNHLYFYWYRQILGQKVEFLVSFYNNEISEKSEIFDDQFSVERPDGSNFTLKIRSTKLEDSAMYFCASSARERWSYEQYFGPGTRLTVT.